These 10 T cell receptor beta chains originate from one sample sequenced in a study of naive and memory T cell subsets. Findings and caveats of the study: A few larger clonotypes appeared in naive repertoires, especially CD8, possibly memory cells re-expressing CD45RA.

These receptors are not linked to any known antigen. Both TRBC1 and TRBC2 were covered by a beta constant-region primer of two equimolar oligonucleotides. Four rounds of PCR amplified the ligated cDNA using nested alpha and beta constant-region primers plus SP2. From the UMI-ligation and nested PCR reads, TCRdb called clonotypes with MiXCR, one entry per CDR3 protein. The profile covers over 110,000 distinct CDR3 sequences, with approximately 20% appearing a single time and approximately 0.58% taken by the ten largest. The sequenced material came from naive CD8+ T cells from blood. The receptors originated from a human donor in good health.

This clonotype was seen only a few times. The chain carries TRBV5-6 and TRBJ2-7, with D maybe TRBD2 (5 bases). CDR1 and CDR2 (germline): SGHDT, YYEEEE. The CDR3 consists of 15 residues. Deletions cut 0 bases from V and 9 bases from J, with 19 bases between. CDR3 loop: CASSLGSSTPPGQYF. CDR3 sequence (DNA): TGTGCCAGCAGCTTGGGCTCTAGCACCCCCCCAGGGCAGTACTTC.

In its sample, this clonotype was seen a few times. The chain employs TRBV28 and TRBJ2-7; TRBD1 is a possible D gene (6 bases). V lost 6 bases and J lost 2, with 14 bases in between. The CDR3 has 14 residues. Germline V gene lookup returns CDR1 MDHEN and CDR2 SYDVKM. The CDR3 bases are TGTGCCAGCAGGCACAGGGAGTCTGCCTACGAGCAGTACTTC. The encoded protein is CASRHRESAYEQYF.

The chain links TRBV12-3 or TRBV12-4 to TRBJ2-7; 10 bases agree with TRBD1. The V segment lost 1 base and the J segment 3 bases; nucleotides outside the gene matches: 0. The CDR3 has 14 residues. In DNA form, the CDR3 reads TGTGCCAGCAGTTTAGGGGACAGGGGCTACGAGCAGTACTTC. Encoded protein: CASSLGDRGYEQYF.

This clonotype was detected a few times. CDR3 residues: CASSLGVAENPHEQFF. CDR3 bases: TGTGCCAGCAGTTTGGGAGTAGCGGAAAACCCCCATGAGCAGTTCTTC. The rearrangement links TRBV28 to TRBJ2-1; D might be TRBD2 (6 bases). The length of the CDR3 is 16 residues. Germline assignment: CDR1 MDHEN and CDR2 SYDVKM. V lost 3 bases and J 8 bases, leaving 20 bases between the germline ends.

The CDR3 bases are TGCAGTGCTGGGGGATCAGGACTAGCGGACTACGAGCAGTACTTC. Translating it yields CSAGGSGLADYEQYF. This chain joins TRBV20-1 and TRBJ2-7; 10 bases match TRBD2. In germline, CDR1 is DFQATT, CDR2 SNEGSKA (reference sequence). The CDR3 length is 15 residues. V lost 5 bases and J lost 3; bases outside the gene matches: 10.

The chain is built from TRBV12-3 or TRBV12-4 and TRBJ2-7, with a weak D call TRBD1 (5 bases). The CDR3 totals 13 residues. Between the trimmed V and J ends, which lost 5 bases and 4 bases, there was a span of 12 bases. CDR3 in amino acids: CASSLRGLYEQYF. CDR3 coding DNA: TGTGCCAGCAGTCTAAGGGGCCTATACGAGCAGTACTTC.

This chain connects TRBV12-5 to TRBJ2-1; no clear D gene. V lost 7 bases, J lost 2 bases, and 9 bases lay in between. Germline CDR1 is LGHNT and CDR2 is FRNRAP. The CDR3 is made up of 13 amino acids. CDR3 sequence (DNA): TGTGCTAGTGCTCAGTCTACCTACAATGAGCAGTTCTTC. Translation gives CASAQSTYNEQFF. Based on the CDR3 plus reference TRBV12-5 and TRBJ2-1, the full variable domain is DARVTQTPRHKVTEMGQEVTMRCQPILGHNTVFWYRQTMMQGLELLAYFRNRAPLDDSGMPKDRFSAEMPDATLATLKIQPSEPRDSAVYFCASAQSTYNEQFFGPGTRLTVL.

The V gene is TRBV6-2 or TRBV6-3, the J gene TRBJ2-3; 9 positions agree with TRBD2. Germline CDR1 and CDR2: MNHEY and SVGEGT. The CDR3 extends over 12 amino acids. V shed 6 bases and J 5 bases; nucleotides not matched to a gene: 0. The CDR3 DNA sequence: TGTGCCAGCAGACTAGCGGGAGATACGCAGTATTTT. Protein product: CASRLAGDTQYF.

This clonotype was recorded many times. This rearrangement joins TRBV6-6 to TRBJ1-5; possibly TRBD1 for D (6 bases). The V gene's germline CDR1 is MNHNY and CDR2 SVGAGI (reference sequence). V lost 6 bases to trimming and J lost 0 bases, with 12 bases between them. This CDR3 has 15 residues. The CDR3 protein is CASSEQGHSNQPQHF. In nucleotides, the CDR3 is TGTGCCAGCAGCGAACAGGGACATAGCAATCAGCCCCAGCATTTT.

The J gene is TRBJ1-1, the V gene TRBV27, with TRBD1 matching over 10 bases. V shed 6 bases, J shed 6 bases, and the junction held 7 bases outside the gene matches. The CDR3 runs 14 residues. Per germline, CDR1 MNHEY and CDR2 SMNVEV (reference sequence). The CDR3 bases are TGTGCCAGCAGCGGGGACAGGGGAGGTTCTGAAGCTTTCTTT. Residues: CASSGDRGGSEAFF.